This T cell receptor (beta chain) appears in the sequencing data of a study of early T cells in non-severe SARS-CoV-2 infection. The germline V and J ends were trimmed by 2 bases and 5 bases, with 6 bases remaining between them. The length of the CDR3 is 12 residues. CDR1 is SEHNR, CDR2 FQNEAQ, per germline (reference sequence). TCRdb reprocessed the 5' RACE reads with MiXCR, giving one entry per CDR3 protein. The table shows 75,000 to 90,000 distinct CDR3 sequences, with roughly a tenth occurring only once. The sample here was whole blood, taken at baseline. The TCR was taken from an adult who was a healthcare worker with PCR-confirmed SARS-CoV-2 infection or an uninfected control (not recorded which). The chain carries TRBV7-9 and TRBJ2-5; D ambiguous. The CDR3 loop reads CASSLSVETQYF. In DNA form, the CDR3 reads TGTGCCAGCAGCTTATCGGTGGAGACCCAGTACTTC.